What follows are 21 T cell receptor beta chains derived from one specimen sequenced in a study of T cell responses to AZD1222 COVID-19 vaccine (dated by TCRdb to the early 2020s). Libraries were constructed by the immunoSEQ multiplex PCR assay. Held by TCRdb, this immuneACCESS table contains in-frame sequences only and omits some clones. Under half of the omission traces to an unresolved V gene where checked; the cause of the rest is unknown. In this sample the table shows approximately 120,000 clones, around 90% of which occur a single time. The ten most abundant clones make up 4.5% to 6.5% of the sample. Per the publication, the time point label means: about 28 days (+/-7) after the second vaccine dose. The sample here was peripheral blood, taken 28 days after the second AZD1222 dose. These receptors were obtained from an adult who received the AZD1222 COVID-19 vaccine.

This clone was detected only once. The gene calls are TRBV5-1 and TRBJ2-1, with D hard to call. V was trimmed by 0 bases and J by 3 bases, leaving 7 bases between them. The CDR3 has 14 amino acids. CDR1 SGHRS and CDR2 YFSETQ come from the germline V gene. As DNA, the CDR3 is TGCGCCAGCAGCTTGGTGTTAAACTACAATGAGCAGTTCTTC. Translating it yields CASSLVLNYNEQFF.

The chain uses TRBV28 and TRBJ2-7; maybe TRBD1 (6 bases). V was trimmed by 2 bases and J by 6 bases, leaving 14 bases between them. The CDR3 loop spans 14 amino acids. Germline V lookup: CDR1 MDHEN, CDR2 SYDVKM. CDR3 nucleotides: TGTGCCAGCAGTTTACTCAGGGGAACTAGCGAGCAGTACTTC. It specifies CASSLLRGTSEQYF.

In nucleotides, the CDR3 is TGTGCCAGCAGTAACGACAGGTTTTCACCCCTCCACTTT. Protein: CASSNDRFSPLHF. The chain joins TRBV6-5 to TRBJ1-6, with D perhaps matching TRBD1 (6 bases). The CDR3 is made up of 13 amino acids. V dropped 5 bases and J dropped 9 bases, with 11 bases sitting between them. Germline V gene data show CDR1 as MNHEY and CDR2 as SVGAGI.

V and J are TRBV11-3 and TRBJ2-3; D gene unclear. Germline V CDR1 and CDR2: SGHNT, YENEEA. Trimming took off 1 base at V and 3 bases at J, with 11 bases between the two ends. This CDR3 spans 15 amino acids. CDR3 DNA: TGTGCCAGCAGCTTAGGACTCCAGATTACAGATACGCAGTATTTT. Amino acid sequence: CASSLGLQITDTQYF.

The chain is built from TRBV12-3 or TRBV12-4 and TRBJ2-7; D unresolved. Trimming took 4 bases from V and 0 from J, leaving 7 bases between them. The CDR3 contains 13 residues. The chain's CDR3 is CASSWTASYEQYF. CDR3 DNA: TGTGCCAGCAGTTGGACCGCCTCCTACGAGCAGTACTTC.

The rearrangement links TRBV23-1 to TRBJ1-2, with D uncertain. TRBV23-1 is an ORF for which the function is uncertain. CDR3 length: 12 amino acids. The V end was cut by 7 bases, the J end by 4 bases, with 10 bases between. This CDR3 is CASIPKAYGYTF. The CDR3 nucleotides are TGCGCCAGCATCCCGAAGGCCTATGGCTACACCTTC.

CDR3 in amino acids: CASSQRGARTEAFF. Here the CDR3 DNA reads TGTGCCAGCAGCCAGAGAGGGGCGAGGACTGAAGCTTTCTTT. This chain connects TRBV3-1 (or the pseudogene TRBV3-2) to TRBJ1-1; tentatively, D is TRBD1 (5 bases). This CDR3 contains 14 residues. Trimming stripped 3 bases from V and 5 bases from J, with 13 bases between. Germline CDR1 reads LGHDT; CDR2 reads YNNKEL (reference sequence).

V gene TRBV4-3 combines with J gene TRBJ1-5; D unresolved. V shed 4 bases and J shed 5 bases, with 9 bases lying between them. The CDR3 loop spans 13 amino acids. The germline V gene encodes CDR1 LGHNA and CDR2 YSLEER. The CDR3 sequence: CASSPQHDQPQHF. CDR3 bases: TGCGCCAGCAGCCCTCAACATGATCAGCCCCAGCATTTT.

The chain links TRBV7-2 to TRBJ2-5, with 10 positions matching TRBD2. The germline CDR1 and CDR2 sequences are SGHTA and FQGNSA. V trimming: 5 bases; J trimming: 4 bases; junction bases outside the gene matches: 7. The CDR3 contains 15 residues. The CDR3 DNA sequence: TGTGCCAGCAGCGCATCTCTAGCGGGGGCAGAGACCCAGTACTTC. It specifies CASSASLAGAETQYF.

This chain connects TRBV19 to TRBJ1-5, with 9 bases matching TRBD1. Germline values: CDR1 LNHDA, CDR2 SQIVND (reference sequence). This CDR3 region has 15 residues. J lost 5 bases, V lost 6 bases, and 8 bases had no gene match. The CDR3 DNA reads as TGTGCCAGTAGACCCCGGGACAGGGTGTATCAGCCCCAGCATTTT. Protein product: CASRPRDRVYQPQHF.

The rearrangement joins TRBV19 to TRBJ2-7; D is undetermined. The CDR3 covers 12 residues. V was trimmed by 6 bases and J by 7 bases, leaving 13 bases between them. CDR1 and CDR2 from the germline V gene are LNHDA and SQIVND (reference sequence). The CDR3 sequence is CASRKEFGEQYF. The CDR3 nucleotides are TGTGCCAGTAGGAAGGAGTTCGGGGAGCAGTACTTC.

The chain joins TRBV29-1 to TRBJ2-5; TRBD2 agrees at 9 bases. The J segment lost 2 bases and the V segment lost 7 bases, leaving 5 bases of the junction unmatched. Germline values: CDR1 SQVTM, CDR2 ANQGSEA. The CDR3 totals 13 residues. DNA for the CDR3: TGCAGCGGGGCGGGAGGGCCTCAAGAGACCCAGTACTTC. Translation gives CSGAGGPQETQYF.

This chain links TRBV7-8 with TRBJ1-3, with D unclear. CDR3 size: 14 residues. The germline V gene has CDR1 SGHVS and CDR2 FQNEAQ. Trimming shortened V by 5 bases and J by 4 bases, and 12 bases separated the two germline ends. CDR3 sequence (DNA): TGTGCCAGCAGCCTTCGGGGTGGCGGAAACACCATATATTTT. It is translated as CASSLRGGGNTIYF.

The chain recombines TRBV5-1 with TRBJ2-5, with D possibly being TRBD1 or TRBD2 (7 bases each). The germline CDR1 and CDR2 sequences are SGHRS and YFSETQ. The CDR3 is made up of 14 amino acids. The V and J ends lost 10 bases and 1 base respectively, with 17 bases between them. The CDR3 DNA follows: TGCGCCTCATGTTCAGGGGGGGGCCAAGAGACCCAGTACTTC. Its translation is CASCSGGGQETQYF.

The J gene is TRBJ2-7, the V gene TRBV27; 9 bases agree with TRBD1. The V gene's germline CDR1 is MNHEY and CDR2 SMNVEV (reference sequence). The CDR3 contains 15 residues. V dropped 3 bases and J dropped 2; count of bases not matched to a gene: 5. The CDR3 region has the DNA TGTGCCAGCAGTTTGGGACAGGGAATCCCCTACGAGCAGTACTTC. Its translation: CASSLGQGIPYEQYF.

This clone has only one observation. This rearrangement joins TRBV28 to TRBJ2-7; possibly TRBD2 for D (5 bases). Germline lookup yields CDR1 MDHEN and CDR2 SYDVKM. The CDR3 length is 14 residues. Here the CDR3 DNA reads TGTGGCAGTTGCGGTCAGCCGAGGGAGCTAGAGCAGTACTTC. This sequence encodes CGSCGQPRELEQYF.

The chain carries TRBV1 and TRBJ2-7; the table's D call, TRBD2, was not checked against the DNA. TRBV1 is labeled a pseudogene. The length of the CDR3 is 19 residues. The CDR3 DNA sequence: TGCACCAGCAGCCACCTTAATAACAGTGACACGACTAGCTCCTACGAGCAGTACTTC. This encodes CTSSHLNNSDTTSSYEQYF.

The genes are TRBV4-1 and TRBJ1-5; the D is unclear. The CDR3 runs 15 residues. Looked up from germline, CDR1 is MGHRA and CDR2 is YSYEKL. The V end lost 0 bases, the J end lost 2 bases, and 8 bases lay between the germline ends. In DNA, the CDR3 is TGCGCCAGCAGCCAAGAGTTCAGCCGCAATCAGCCCCAGCATTTT. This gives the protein CASSQEFSRNQPQHF.

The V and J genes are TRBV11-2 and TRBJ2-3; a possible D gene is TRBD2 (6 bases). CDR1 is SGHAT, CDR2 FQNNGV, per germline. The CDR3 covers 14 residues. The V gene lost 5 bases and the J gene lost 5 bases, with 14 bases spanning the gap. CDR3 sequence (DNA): TGTGCCAGCAGCCGGGATTGGGGACTAGATACGCAGTATTTT. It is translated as CASSRDWGLDTQYF.

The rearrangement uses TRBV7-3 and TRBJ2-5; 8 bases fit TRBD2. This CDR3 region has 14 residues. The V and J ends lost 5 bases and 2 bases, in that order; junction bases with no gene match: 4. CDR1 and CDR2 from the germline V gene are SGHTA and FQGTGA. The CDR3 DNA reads TGTGCCAGCAGCCCTGCGGGGGGTCAAGAGACCCAGTACTTC. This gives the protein CASSPAGGQETQYF.

The DNA for the CDR3 is TGTGCCAGCAGCCTGACTAGCGGGGGCCGGGAGACCCAGTACTTC. Its protein is CASSLTSGGRETQYF. This chain connects TRBV7-9 to TRBJ2-5; 12 bases match TRBD2. Germline V gene lookup returns CDR1 SEHNR and CDR2 FQNEAQ (reference sequence). The CDR3 sequence is 15 residues long. The J segment lost 5 bases and the V segment lost 5 bases, leaving 6 bases of the junction unmatched.